This T cell receptor (beta chain) comes out of a study of shared clonotypes between healthy human individuals. Notes on the study in general: Unshared clonotypes carried lower generation probabilities than those common to all four donors.

The method was immunoSEQ multiplex PCR; TCRdb's version includes in-frame clones alone and lacks a portion of them. The sample contains just under 350,000 clones, about 73% of which appear only once. V shed 5 bases and J 2 bases; nucleotides not matched to a gene: 8. Germline V lookup: CDR1 SGHNT, CDR2 YYREEE (reference sequence). The CDR3 has 16 residues. CD45RA-negative memory and CD45RA+ naive subsets were split from the CD4+ cells. For this clone: Its cognate antigen is unknown.

The clonotype originates from a man younger than 45 in good health. This chain uses TRBV5-4 with TRBJ1-4; the match to TRBD1 covers 8 bases. The specimen was memory CD4+ T cells sorted from blood. The sample's subset: CD45RA-negative fraction. The CDR3 bases are TGTGCCAGCAGTACGAAGCAGGGGGCGACTAATGAAAAACTGTTTTTT. Protein sequence: CASSTKQGATNEKLFF.